A selection of T cell receptor beta chains follows, all from one sample in a study of OX40 agonist ivuxolimab in advanced cancers. Method: immunoSEQ multiplex PCR; TCRdb's copy keeps in-frame clones and lacks some. The top ten clones hold under 4.5% of a sample with roughly 60,000 clones, around 86% of them seen once. The material sequenced was CD4+ or CD8+ T cells sorted from blood, taken in a trial of the OX40 agonist ivuxolimab. The receptor set was obtained from an adult with an advanced solid tumor such as melanoma, head and neck, liver or kidney cancer. The CDR3 runs from the conserved cysteine through the conserved F or W. D genes are given only for firm matches. Some rows have no size entry. The others give once, few or many, or a class for an expanded clone.

j_call: TRBJ1-2
clone_size: .
v_call: TRBV5-1
d_call: .
cdr3_nt: TGCGCCAGCAGCTTGGCCACACAGAACTATGGCTACACCTTC
cdr3_aa: CASSLATQNYGYTF

j_call: TRBJ2-2
clone_size: .
v_call: TRBV7-3
d_call: TRBD2
cdr3_nt: TGTGCCAGCAGCCCCGGACTAGCCTATCGGGAGCTGTTTTTT
cdr3_aa: CASSPGLAYRELFF

j_call: TRBJ2-1
clone_size: .
v_call: TRBV6-5
d_call: .
cdr3_nt: TGTGCCAGCACTCCACAAGGTTACAATGAGCAGTTCTTC
cdr3_aa: CASTPQGYNEQFF

j_call: TRBJ2-7
clone_size: once
v_call: TRBV10-3
d_call: TRBD1
cdr3_nt: TGTGCCATCACCCCGGGGACAGAAGAGGAGCAGTACTTC
cdr3_aa: CAITPGTEEEQYF

j_call: TRBJ1-2
clone_size: once
v_call: TRBV29-1
d_call: .
cdr3_nt: TGCAGCGTTGTGAGAGACTATGGCTACACCTTC
cdr3_aa: CSVVRDYGYTF

j_call: TRBJ2-7
clone_size: .
v_call: TRBV28
d_call: .
cdr3_nt: TGTGCCAGCATCTCCCCGGGGGTAACCTACGAGCAGTACTTC
cdr3_aa: CASISPGVTYEQYF

j_call: TRBJ1-4
clone_size: few
v_call: TRBV29-1
d_call: TRBD1
cdr3_nt: TGCAGCGTTGTCCTGCAGGGGGATGAAAAACTGTTTTTT
cdr3_aa: CSVVLQGDEKLFF

j_call: TRBJ1-4
clone_size: .
v_call: TRBV5-1
d_call: .
cdr3_nt: TGCGCCAGCAGCTTGGGTGCCAGGGCAGGAGAAAAACTGTTTTTT
cdr3_aa: CASSLGARAGEKLFF

j_call: TRBJ2-5
clone_size: .
v_call: TRBV2
d_call: .
cdr3_nt: TGTGCCAGCAGTCCCTTCTTCGAGACCCAGTACTTC
cdr3_aa: CASSPFFETQYF

j_call: TRBJ1-1
clone_size: .
v_call: TRBV7-6
d_call: .
cdr3_nt: TGTGCCAGCAGCTTTCAAGGTGGGAACACTGAAGCTTTCTTT
cdr3_aa: CASSFQGGNTEAFF

j_call: TRBJ1-3
clone_size: .
v_call: TRBV28
d_call: TRBD1
cdr3_nt: TGTGCCAGCAGTTCGCCGGGACAGACTTCTGGAAACACCATATATTTT
cdr3_aa: CASSSPGQTSGNTIYF

j_call: TRBJ1-6
clone_size: .
v_call: TRBV5-1
d_call: .
cdr3_nt: TGCGCCAGCAGCTTGGACACATATAATTCACCCCTCCACTTT
cdr3_aa: CASSLDTYNSPLHF

j_call: TRBJ1-5
clone_size: .
v_call: TRBV18
d_call: .
cdr3_nt: TGTGCCAGCTCAGGGGGTGGCAATCAGCCCCAGCATTTT
cdr3_aa: CASSGGGNQPQHF

j_call: TRBJ2-7
clone_size: .
v_call: TRBV6-6
d_call: TRBD1
cdr3_nt: TGTGCCAGCAGTAGGACAGGGGCGGGGTACGAGCAGTACTTC
cdr3_aa: CASSRTGAGYEQYF

j_call: TRBJ2-3
clone_size: .
v_call: TRBV30
d_call: TRBD2
cdr3_nt: TGTGCCTGGAGGCTCGGTAAACTAGCGGAACCGACAGATACGCAGTATTTT
cdr3_aa: CAWRLGKLAEPTDTQYF

j_call: TRBJ2-5
clone_size: .
v_call: TRBV15
d_call: .
cdr3_nt: TGTGCCACCAGCAGACGGGGGTTACAAGAGACCCAGTACTTC
cdr3_aa: CATSRRGLQETQYF

j_call: TRBJ2-3
clone_size: .
v_call: TRBV10-3
d_call: .
cdr3_nt: TGTGCCATCAGTGAGGCAGATACGCAGTATTTT
cdr3_aa: CAISEADTQYF

j_call: TRBJ1-2
clone_size: .
v_call: TRBV18
d_call: .
cdr3_nt: TGTGCCAGCTCACCAGGAAGACGAGTTGACTATGGCTACACCTTC
cdr3_aa: CASSPGRRVDYGYTF

j_call: TRBJ1-1
clone_size: .
v_call: TRBV19
d_call: .
cdr3_nt: TGTGCCAGTAGTATAGGTGGATTTTTGGACACTGAAGCTTTCTTT
cdr3_aa: CASSIGGFLDTEAFF

j_call: TRBJ1-2
clone_size: few
v_call: TRBV6-1
d_call: .
cdr3_nt: TGTGCCAGCAGTGAAATGATCGGGGACTATGGCTACACCTTC
cdr3_aa: CASSEMIGDYGYTF

j_call: TRBJ2-7
clone_size: .
v_call: TRBV14
d_call: .
cdr3_nt: TGTGCCAGCAGCCAAGATCCGGAGTCCTCCTACGAGCAGTACTTC
cdr3_aa: CASSQDPESSYEQYF

j_call: TRBJ1-1
clone_size: .
v_call: TRBV9
d_call: .
cdr3_nt: TGTGCCAGCAGCGTAAGAGGGGCGGGAGGCACTGAAGCTTTCTTT
cdr3_aa: CASSVRGAGGTEAFF

j_call: TRBJ1-5
clone_size: few
v_call: TRBV4-1
d_call: .
cdr3_nt: TGCGCCAGCAGCCAAGATAACAATCAGCCCCAGCATTTT
cdr3_aa: CASSQDNNQPQHF

j_call: TRBJ1-2
clone_size: .
v_call: TRBV29-1
d_call: TRBD1
cdr3_nt: TGCAGCGCAACCCAGGGGGGCGATGGCTACACCTTC
cdr3_aa: CSATQGGDGYTF

j_call: TRBJ2-7
clone_size: .
v_call: TRBV2
d_call: .
cdr3_nt: TGTGCCAGCAGTGAAAACGAGCAGTACTTC
cdr3_aa: CASSENEQYF

j_call: TRBJ2-3
clone_size: .
v_call: TRBV5-8
d_call: .
cdr3_nt: TGTGCCAGCAGCTTGCCAGGGACCTACACAGATACGCAGTATTTT
cdr3_aa: CASSLPGTYTDTQYF

j_call: TRBJ1-5
clone_size: few
v_call: TRBV12-5
d_call: .
cdr3_nt: TGTGCTAGTGGTTTGGGCGAAGCCTCTATTTATCAGCCCCAGCATTTT
cdr3_aa: CASGLGEASIYQPQHF

j_call: TRBJ1-1
clone_size: few
v_call: TRBV6-5
d_call: .
cdr3_nt: TGTGCCAGCAGTTACAACCCGGAGGCTGAAGCTTTCTTT
cdr3_aa: CASSYNPEAEAFF

j_call: TRBJ2-7
clone_size: medium-sized
v_call: TRBV30
d_call: .
cdr3_nt: TGTGCCTGGAGTGTTCAGGTCAACGAGCAGTACTTC
cdr3_aa: CAWSVQVNEQYF

j_call: TRBJ2-2
clone_size: .
v_call: TRBV9
d_call: .
cdr3_nt: TGTGCCAGCAGCGCCTCTGCGGCCGGGACCCCCAAGCTGTTTTTT
cdr3_aa: CASSASAAGTPKLFF

j_call: TRBJ1-2
clone_size: .
v_call: TRBV2
d_call: .
cdr3_nt: TGTGCCAGTGGACTTGAGCCATTTGGCTACACCTTC
cdr3_aa: CASGLEPFGYTF